This record covers a single T cell receptor (beta chain). What it binds is not known. Preparation of the TCRbeta library used unique molecular identifiers. TCRdb processed the PCR reads anew with MiXCR; each CDR3 protein has one entry. The table has around 490,000 distinct CDR3 sequences, 11% seen once. The sample originates from a study of T-cell reconstitution after alpha-beta-depleted transplantation in children. V gave up 5 bases and J gave up 6 bases, with 16 bases separating them. Germline assignment: CDR1 SGHVS and CDR2 FNYEAQ. This CDR3 has 14 residues. Study-level results: Surviving recipient cells, namely T cells and thymic progenitors, were the source of high day-60 TCRbeta diversity in some patients. There were reportedly several hundred expanded graft clones from which alpha-beta T cells came about two months after transplant.

The rearrangement uses TRBV7-6 and TRBJ2-5, with D tentatively TRBD1 or TRBD2 (5 bases each). The TCR sequence derives from a female patient aged 2-15 years who had a stem cell transplant for aplastic anemia, so the T cells may come from the graft donor. Sequencing was performed on PBMCs, mostly from graft donor cells, taken 180 days after TCRalphabeta/CD19-depleted stem cell transplant. CDR3 bases: TGTGCCAGCAGCGACGCAGGGTCGGGGAAGACCCAGTACTTC. It is translated as CASSDAGSGKTQYF.